This is a list of T cell receptor beta chains from one sample in a study of blood T cell repertoires in COVID-19. TCRdb keeps only in-frame clones here, not all; method: immunoSEQ multiplex PCR. The table has about 50,000 clones, approximately 89% seen once. The specimen was peripheral blood. These receptors originate from a woman of 80 years or more with acute or convalescent COVID-19. Each CDR3 is given with its conserved first and last residue. D genes are given only for firm matches. Where a row states a size, it is once, few, many or the class of an expanded clone; other rows omit it.

>-|once|15|TRBJ1-2|TRBV5-5
CASSFHSQANYGYTF
TGTGCCAGCAGCTTCCACAGCCAAGCTAACTATGGCTACACCTTC
>-|-|13|TRBJ2-5|TRBV7-8
CASSLARQETQYF
TGTGCCAGCAGCTTAGCCAGACAAGAGACCCAGTACTTC
>-|-|16|TRBJ2-5|TRBV19
CASSPHRGGARETQYF
TGTGCCAGTAGTCCCCACAGAGGGGGGGCGAGGGAGACCCAGTACTTC
>TRBD1|-|14|TRBJ2-7|TRBV30
CACSTGGKVREQYF
TGTGCCTGTAGCACAGGGGGTAAGGTGCGCGAGCAGTACTTC
>-|-|14|TRBJ2-3|TRBV6-5
CASSYSWGQDTQYF
TGTGCCAGCAGTTACTCGTGGGGGCAGGATACGCAGTATTTT
>-|-|17|TRBJ2-2|TRBV6-7
CASSYLGQGWWTGELFF
TGTGCCAGCAGTTACTTAGGGCAGGGATGGTGGACCGGGGAGCTGTTTTTT
>TRBD2|-|15|TRBJ2-5|TRBV6-5
CASSYQGGGKETQYF
TGTGCCAGCAGTTACCAGGGCGGGGGGAAAGAGACCCAGTACTTC
>-|-|10|TRBJ1-1|TRBV20-1
CSAGSAEAFF
TGCAGTGCCGGTTCCGCTGAAGCTTTCTTT
>-|-|13|TRBJ2-1|TRBV6-2/TRBV6-3
CASGPRGWDEQFF
TGTGCCAGCGGCCCCAGGGGCTGGGATGAGCAGTTCTTC
>TRBD2|-|14|TRBJ2-1|TRBV2
CASGASGLYNEQFF
TGTGCCAGCGGGGCTAGCGGCCTATACAATGAGCAGTTCTTC
>-|-|10|TRBJ2-5|TRBV20-1
CSARRETQYF
TGCAGTGCTAGGAGAGAGACCCAGTACTTC
>TRBD1|-|13|TRBJ1-6|TRBV5-1
CASSADRVSPLHF
TGCGCCAGCAGCGCGGACAGGGTTTCACCCCTCCACTTT
>TRBD1|-|13|TRBJ1-5|TRBV5-4
CASSVDRSKAQHF
TGTGCCAGCAGCGTGGACAGGTCGAAGGCCCAGCATTTT
>TRBD1|-|15|TRBJ1-2|TRBV6-5
CASSYHRDRNYGYTF
TGTGCCAGCAGTTACCACAGGGACAGGAACTATGGCTACACCTTC
>TRBD1|-|13|TRBJ1-2|TRBV2
CASSVQGANGYTF
TGTGCCAGCAGCGTACAGGGGGCGAATGGCTACACCTTC
>TRBD1|-|15|TRBJ2-7|TRBV27
CASSRPRQGGYEQYF
TGTGCCAGCAGTCGCCCCCGACAGGGGGGGTACGAGCAGTACTTC
>-|-|13|TRBJ2-1|TRBV12-3/TRBV12-4
CASRLTGGVEQFF
TGTGCCAGCCGCTTGACAGGAGGCGTTGAGCAGTTCTTC
>-|-|15|TRBJ2-1|TRBV5-4
CASSIRQSSYNEQFF
TGTGCCAGCAGCATAAGACAGAGCTCCTACAATGAGCAGTTCTTC
>TRBD2|-|14|TRBJ2-2|TRBV19
CASTPGGITGELFF
TGTGCCAGTACCCCCGGGGGGATCACCGGGGAGCTGTTTTTT
>TRBD2|-|15|TRBJ2-5|TRBV5-1
CASSLLTSGTGTQYF
TGCGCCAGCAGCTTGCTTACTAGCGGAACAGGGACCCAGTACTTC
>TRBD1|-|14|TRBJ1-2|TRBV6-5
CASSRDSKYYGYTF
TGTGCCAGCAGCCGGGACAGCAAATACTATGGCTACACCTTC
>-|-|14|TRBJ1-4|TRBV7-9
CASSFGVTNEKLFF
TGTGCCAGCAGCTTCGGGGTTACTAATGAAAAACTGTTTTTT
>-|-|14|TRBJ1-1|TRBV19
CASRVGGQGTEAFF
TGTGCCAGTAGGGTCGGGGGTCAGGGAACTGAAGCTTTCTTT
>-|-|13|TRBJ2-2|TRBV5-1
CASSLGGTGELFF
TGCGCCAGCAGCTTGGGCGGCACCGGGGAGCTGTTTTTT
>TRBD1|-|14|TRBJ2-5|TRBV5-1
CASSIRGQGETQYF
TGCGCCAGCAGCATCAGGGGGCAGGGAGAGACCCAGTACTTC
>-|-|13|TRBJ1-6|TRBV5-1
CASSLGGSSPLHF
TGCGCCAGCAGCTTGGGAGGGAGTTCACCCCTCCACTTT
>-|-|16|TRBJ2-6|TRBV5-4
CASSVSFLSGANVLTF
TGTGCCAGCAGCGTTTCCTTTCTCTCTGGGGCCAACGTCCTGACTTTC
>-|-|15|TRBJ1-5|TRBV6-4
CASSEHRHSNQPQHF
TGTGCCAGCAGTGAGCACAGGCATAGCAATCAGCCCCAGCATTTT
>-|-|13|TRBJ2-5|TRBV7-2
CASSRDSGETQYF
TGTGCCAGCAGCCGGGACTCAGGGGAGACCCAGTACTTC